The 2 T cell receptor beta chains given below trace back to one sample, sequenced in a study of beta chain features in type 1 diabetes. Expressed TCRB transcripts were sequenced, since all the RNA that had been isolated was reverse transcribed. Clones were read by immunoSEQ multiplex PCR, and TCRdb kept only the in-frame ones, dropping some. The sample yields around 400,000 clones, over 9.5% seen once. Sequencing input: naive CD4+ T cells from blood. The receptors come from a man between 18 and 29 years old in good health.

This clone was picked up a small number of times. This chain links TRBV6-6 with TRBJ2-7; a possible D gene is TRBD1 (6 bases). The CDR3 has 14 amino acids. V lost 4 bases and J lost 3, with 13 bases in between. CDR1 is MNHNY and CDR2 is SVGAGI in the germline V gene (reference sequence). The chain's CDR3 is CASSSQGSIYEQYF. The CDR3 region has the DNA TGTGCCAGCAGTTCACAGGGTTCTATCTACGAGCAGTACTTC.

The J gene is TRBJ1-5, the V gene TRBV10-3, with a tentative D call TRBD1 (5 bases). V was cut by 4 bases and J by 2 bases, with 12 bases left in between. The germline V gene has CDR1 ENHRY and CDR2 SYGVKD. CDR3 length: 15 residues. The CDR3 region is CAISGAGRGNQPQHF. CDR3 nucleotide sequence: TGTGCCATCAGTGGGGCAGGGCGAGGCAATCAGCCCCAGCATTTT.